A single sample gave rise to the 27 T cell receptor beta chains below, sequenced in a study of shared clonotypes between healthy human individuals. Sequencing was performed with immunoSEQ multiplex PCR; in TCRdb, only in-frame clones are kept and a portion is missing. In the table there are over 750,000 clones, 96% of which are singletons. CD45RO-negative cells were positively selected for CCR7, leaving out terminally differentiated effector memory CD45RA+ cells. Sequenced input: naive CD8+ T cells sorted from blood. The receptors come from a man aged 30 to 39 in good health.

On this clone: At one end, the junction sequence differs from germline, possibly due to a read error. The chain recombines TRBV9 with TRBJ1-3; D is possibly TRBD1 (6 bases). This CDR3 region has 12 residues. From germline, CDR1 is SGDLS and CDR2 YYNGEE. CDR3: CASSEGIGGRFF. For the CDR3, the DNA is TGTGCCAGCAGCGAGGGGATAGGGGGACGGTTCTTT.

The chain combines TRBV20-1 with TRBJ1-1, with D unclear. CDR3 size: 11 residues. CDR1 and CDR2 (germline): DFQATT, SNEGSKA (reference sequence). V was cut by 6 bases and J by 3 bases, with 8 bases left in between. The CDR3 region has the DNA TGCAGTGCCGAAGGGTACACTGAAGCTTTCTTT. Translation: CSAEGYTEAFF.

V and J are TRBV27 and TRBJ2-1, with TRBD2 identical over 14 bases. With V trimmed by 4 bases and J by 5 bases, 1 base remained unmatched. The length of the CDR3 is 15 residues. CDR1 and CDR2 (germline): MNHEY, SMNVEV (reference sequence). In DNA form, the CDR3 reads TGTGCCAGCAGTTCGACTAGCGGGAGGGACAATGAGCAGTTCTTC. Translation: CASSSTSGRDNEQFF.

The DNA for the CDR3 is TGCGCCAGCAGTTCGTCGAGGGCCCCAGATACGCAGTATTTT. This codes for CASSSSRAPDTQYF. The chain combines TRBV5-1 with TRBJ2-3, with D perhaps matching TRBD2 (5 bases). CDR3 length: 14 amino acids. Germline loops: CDR1 SGHRS, CDR2 YFSETQ. V gave up 5 bases and J gave up 4 bases, with 14 bases separating them.

The chain is built from TRBV4-1 and TRBJ2-7; D is possibly TRBD1 (5 bases). Germline CDR1 MGHRA, CDR2 YSYEKL. V lost 6 bases, J lost 5 bases, and 23 bases lay in between. CDR3 length: 16 amino acids. The CDR3 sequence: CASSGQGGSWVDEQYF. Here the CDR3 DNA reads TGCGCCAGCAGTGGGCAGGGTGGAAGCTGGGTCGACGAGCAGTACTTC.

In nucleotides, the CDR3 is TGTGCCAGCAGCAAAGGGACAGCTTGGGGGTGCACAGATACGCAGTATTTT. It codes for CASSKGTAWGCTDTQYF. V gene TRBV21-1 combines with J gene TRBJ2-3; TRBD1 reflects the table's D call only, with no check against the DNA. TRBV21-1 is tagged as a pseudogene. This CDR3 has 17 amino acids.

The chain couples TRBV19 to TRBJ2-4; weak D call: TRBD1 (6 bases). Per germline, CDR1 LNHDA and CDR2 SQIVND (reference sequence). This CDR3 has 12 amino acids. Deletions cut 7 bases from V and 8 bases from J, with 12 bases between. CDR3 region: CASTDSGDIQYF. The CDR3, as DNA: TGTGCCAGTACGGACAGTGGAGACATTCAGTACTTC.

V usage is TRBV7-6 and J usage is TRBJ2-1; 7 bases map to TRBD2. CDR3 length: 15 amino acids. V gave up 1 base and J gave up 4 bases; unmatched junction bases: 4. The germline V gene encodes CDR1 SGHVS and CDR2 FNYEAQ. The CDR3 sequence: CASSLGGSGYNEQFF. In nucleotides, the CDR3 is TGTGCCAGCAGCTTAGGCGGGAGTGGATACAATGAGCAGTTCTTC.

The J gene is TRBJ2-2, the V gene TRBV2; D might be TRBD2 (6 bases). The V gene's germline CDR1 is SNHLY and CDR2 FYNNEI. The V end was cut by 4 bases, the J end by 1 base, with 10 bases between. The CDR3 totals 15 residues. The DNA for the CDR3 is TGTGCCAGCAGTGGCGGGGCGAAGAACACCGGGGAGCTGTTTTTT. This codes for CASSGGAKNTGELFF.

This chain joins TRBV28 and TRBJ2-2; D remains ambiguous. V gave up 4 bases and J gave up 7 bases, with 10 bases separating them. The CDR3 extends over 13 amino acids. Germline V lookup: CDR1 MDHEN, CDR2 SYDVKM. The CDR3 nucleotides read TGTGCCAGCAGTTGGCGCTCTGGCGGGGAGCTGTTTTTT. Translation gives CASSWRSGGELFF.

This rearrangement joins TRBV4-1 to TRBJ1-1; 7 bases fit TRBD1. Unmatched junction bases numbered 7, after V lost 4 bases and J lost 8 bases. Germline V CDR1 and CDR2: MGHRA, YSYEKL. The CDR3 runs to 13 residues. CDR3 DNA: TGCGCCAGCAGCCCCCGGGACAGTCAAGAAGCTTTCTTT. As protein: CASSPRDSQEAFF.

The chain is built from TRBV6-5 and TRBJ1-1; TRBD1 is a possible D gene (5 bases). V lost 10 bases to trimming and J lost 5 bases, with 20 bases between them. Germline V CDR1 and CDR2: MNHEY, SVGAGI. CDR3 size: 14 residues. The CDR3 reads CATRFQGGMTEAFF. The CDR3 DNA follows: TGTGCCACCAGGTTCCAGGGAGGGATGACTGAAGCTTTCTTT.

The chain recombines TRBV23-1 with TRBJ1-1; no reliable D call. TRBV23-1 is placed among ORFs of uncertain function. There are 15 residues in the CDR3. V was trimmed by 2 bases and J by 1 base, leaving 11 bases between them. The CDR3, as DNA: TGCGCCAGCAGTCAAAAGGCAGTACGGAACACTGAAGCTTTCTTT. Translated, it gives CASSQKAVRNTEAFF.

This sequence joins TRBV11-2 and TRBJ2-5; TRBD2 matches at 7 bases. There are 14 residues in the CDR3. Trimming at V came to 6 bases and at J to 1 base, leaving 5 bases not matched to a gene. Germline V gene lookup returns CDR1 SGHAT and CDR2 FQNNGV. The CDR3 spells CASRTAGAQETQYF. The DNA of the CDR3 is TGTGCCAGCAGAACGGCGGGAGCCCAAGAGACCCAGTACTTC.

This chain joins TRBV5-1 and TRBJ2-7; 8 nucleotides agree with TRBD1. Germline loops: CDR1 SGHRS, CDR2 YFSETQ. J lost 3 bases, V lost 1 base, and 3 bases had no gene match. The CDR3 extends over 14 amino acids. The CDR3 spells CASSLPDRVYEQYF. CDR3 nucleotides: TGCGCCAGCAGCTTGCCGGACAGGGTCTACGAGCAGTACTTC.

The J gene is TRBJ2-2, the V gene TRBV11-2, with D tentatively TRBD1 or TRBD2 (5 bases each). V was shortened by 9 bases and J by 5 bases, with 19 bases between the two germline ends. The length of the CDR3 is 15 residues. CDR1 is SGHAT and CDR2 is FQNNGV in the germline V gene. For the CDR3, the DNA is TGTGCCAGTCAGGGACGGAGAGTAGTTACCGGGGAGCTGTTTTTT. Its translation: CASQGRRVVTGELFF.

V is TRBV30 and J is TRBJ1-1; tentative D call: TRBD1 (5 bases). Germline V gives CDR1 GTSNPN, CDR2 SVGIG (reference sequence). This CDR3 is 11 amino acids long. The V end lost 6 bases, the J end lost 5 bases, and 10 bases lay between the germline ends. In nucleotides, the CDR3 is TGTGCCTGCCAGGGCTTTACTGAAGCTTTCTTT. This encodes CACQGFTEAFF.

J is TRBJ2-7 and V is TRBV10-3; D possibly corresponds to TRBD2 (5 bases). This CDR3 comprises 14 residues. Trimming took off 3 bases at V and 2 bases at J, with 11 bases between the two ends. Germline V gene data show CDR1 as ENHRY and CDR2 as SYGVKD. The CDR3 loop is CAISDLGLTYEQYF. For the CDR3, the DNA is TGTGCCATCAGTGACCTCGGACTGACCTACGAGCAGTACTTC.

This rearrangement joins TRBV7-9 to TRBJ2-1, with TRBD1 identical over 7 bases. The V segment lost 7 bases and the J segment 5 bases; nucleotides outside the gene matches: 14. Germline V gives CDR1 SEHNR, CDR2 FQNEAQ (reference sequence). The CDR3 loop spans 16 amino acids. This chain's CDR3 is CASKGPQGTENNEQFF. In nucleotides, the CDR3 is TGTGCCAGCAAAGGCCCCCAGGGGACAGAGAACAATGAGCAGTTCTTC.

Turning to this clone: Additional DNA sequences in this sample encode the identical CDR3. V gene TRBV9 combines with J gene TRBJ2-1; no clear D. Trimming stripped 0 bases from V and 0 bases from J, with 4 bases between. This CDR3 contains 14 residues. CDR1 is SGDLS, CDR2 YYNGEE, per germline. The CDR3 nucleotides are TGTGCCAGCAGCGTAGGGAGCTCCTACAATGAGCAGTTCTTC. Its protein product is CASSVGSSYNEQFF.

The rearrangement links TRBV7-9 to TRBJ1-4; 9 nucleotides align to TRBD1. This CDR3 is built from 15 residues. From germline, CDR1 is SEHNR and CDR2 FQNEAQ (reference sequence). The ends lost 5 bases at V and 7 bases at J; junction bases unmatched: 8. The CDR3: CASSPSDRGTEKLFF. CDR3 nucleotide sequence: TGTGCCAGCAGCCCCTCGGACAGGGGCACTGAAAAACTGTTTTTT.

On this clone itself: Other nucleotide sequences from this sample produce the same CDR3. This chain links TRBV7-9 with TRBJ2-7, with D possibly matching TRBD2 (5 bases). Trimming left V 5 bases short and J 2 bases short, with 10 bases between. Germline loops: CDR1 SEHNR, CDR2 FQNEAQ (reference sequence). This CDR3 is 13 amino acids long. The chain's CDR3 is CASSPPTTYEQYF. For the CDR3, the DNA is TGTGCCAGCAGCCCCCCGACTACCTACGAGCAGTACTTC. Looking up the rest from reference TRBV7-9 and TRBJ2-7 gives the full variable domain: DTGVSQNPRHKITKRGQNVTFRCDPISEHNRLYWYRQTLGQGPEFLTYFQNEAQLEKSRLLSDRFSAERPKGSFSTLEIQRTEQGDSAMYLCASSPPTTYEQYFGPGTRLTVT.

This chain connects TRBV2 to TRBJ1-4; D unresolved. The V and J ends lost 3 bases and 1 base respectively, with 6 bases between them. The CDR3 loop spans 14 amino acids. Germline values: CDR1 SNHLY, CDR2 FYNNEI. The CDR3 sequence is CASSDGGTNEKLFF. The CDR3, as DNA: TGTGCCAGCAGTGACGGTGGAACTAATGAAAAACTGTTTTTT.

The chain uses TRBV27 and TRBJ2-7, with 10 positions matching TRBD2. The CDR3 contains 16 residues. Germline V CDR1 and CDR2: MNHEY, SMNVEV (reference sequence). Unmatched junction bases numbered 13, after V lost 6 bases and J lost 5 bases. In DNA, the CDR3 is TGTGCCAGCAGCCCGGGGGCTAGCGGGAGTTTTAACGAGCAGTACTTC. It translates to CASSPGASGSFNEQYF.

CDR3 nucleotides: TGTGCCACCAGCAGTCCCCACGAGACTAGCGGGAGGGACAATGAGCAGTTCTTC. Protein product: CATSSPHETSGRDNEQFF. V usage is TRBV15 and J usage is TRBJ2-1, with 14 bases matching TRBD2. V lost 3 bases, J lost 5 bases, and 9 bases stayed unmatched. Looked up from germline, CDR1 is LNHNV and CDR2 is YYDKDF (reference sequence). The CDR3 covers 18 residues.

Only one count was recorded for this clone. The chain recombines TRBV7-9 with TRBJ1-1, with unresolved D. CDR3 length: 15 amino acids. Deletions cut 1 base from V and 8 bases from J, with 17 bases between. Germline values: CDR1 SEHNR, CDR2 FQNEAQ (reference sequence). The CDR3 DNA sequence: TGTGCCAGCAGCTTAGTTTCCGCGCCTACACCCGAAGCTTTCTTT. Its protein is CASSLVSAPTPEAFF.

The chain combines TRBV6-1 with TRBJ1-2, with D perhaps matching TRBD1 (5 bases). The germline CDR1 and CDR2 sequences are MNHNS and SASEGT. The length of the CDR3 is 15 residues. V lost 3 bases and J lost 3, with 14 bases in between. The CDR3 here is CASSEVGGAYYGYTF. As DNA, the CDR3 is TGTGCCAGCAGTGAGGTGGGAGGGGCATACTATGGCTACACCTTC.